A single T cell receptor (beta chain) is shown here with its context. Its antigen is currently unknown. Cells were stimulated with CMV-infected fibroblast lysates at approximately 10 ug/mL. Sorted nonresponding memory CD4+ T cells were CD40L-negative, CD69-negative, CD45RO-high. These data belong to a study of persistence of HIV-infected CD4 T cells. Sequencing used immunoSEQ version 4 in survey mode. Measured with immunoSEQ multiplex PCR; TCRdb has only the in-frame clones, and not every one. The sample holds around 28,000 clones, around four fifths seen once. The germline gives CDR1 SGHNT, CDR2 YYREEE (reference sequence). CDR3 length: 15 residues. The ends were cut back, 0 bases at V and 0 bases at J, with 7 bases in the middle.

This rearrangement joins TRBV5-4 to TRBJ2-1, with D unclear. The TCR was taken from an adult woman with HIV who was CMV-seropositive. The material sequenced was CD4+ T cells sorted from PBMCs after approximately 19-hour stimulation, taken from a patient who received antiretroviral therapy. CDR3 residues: CASSLVLGSYNEQFF. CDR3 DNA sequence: TGTGCCAGCAGCTTGGTTCTCGGCTCCTACAATGAGCAGTTCTTC.